These T cell receptor beta chains were read from a single sample in a study of CD8 T cells in Susac syndrome. From the immunoSEQ multiplex PCR reads, TCRdb called clonotypes with MiXCR, one entry per CDR3 protein. The sample has a few hundred thousand distinct CDR3 sequences, over 75% seen once. The source material was CD8+ T cells from PBMCs. Receptors were obtained from a human donor with multiple sclerosis. Both conserved end residues are part of each CDR3. D genes are given only for firm matches. Clone size, where shown, is once, few, many, or a class for clones that have expanded.

NA	14	TRBV27	TRBJ1-5	NA	TGTGCCAGCAAGGTTGGCGAAGGCAATCAGCCCCAGCATTTT	CASKVGEGNQPQHF
NA	16	TRBV28	TRBJ2-6	NA	TGTGCCAGCAGTTTATTGTGGGGGTCTGGGGCCAACGTCCTGACTTTC	CASSLLWGSGANVLTF
TRBD1	18	TRBV28	TRBJ2-4	NA	TGTGCCAGCAGTTTACCCGTCTCGGGACAGGGGGCCAAAAACATTCAGTACTTC	CASSLPVSGQGAKNIQYF
NA	15	TRBV6-4	TRBJ2-1	NA	TGTGCCAGCAGTGAAGCTAGCAGCTCCTACAATGAGCAGTTCTTC	CASSEASSSYNEQFF
NA	15	TRBV7-3	TRBJ2-3	NA	TGTGCCAGCAGCTTAAGAGAAGGGAGCACAGATACGCAGTATTTT	CASSLREGSTDTQYF
NA	13	TRBV27	TRBJ1-6	NA	TGTGCCTCGAGGGAGGGGTGGGGAGCACCCCTCCACTTT	CASREGWGAPLHF
TRBD2	14	TRBV10-3	TRBJ2-5	once	TGTGCCATCAGTGTGTCGACTAGCGTCGAGACCCAGTACTTC	CAISVSTSVETQYF
NA	14	TRBV7-9	TRBJ2-1	NA	TGTGCCAGCAGCTTAGCGCGGCAGGGGTATGAGCAGTTCTTC	CASSLARQGYEQFF
TRBD2	18	TRBV15	TRBJ2-3	NA	TGTGCCACCAGCAGAGAGCCTATAGGAGCGGGGATCACAGATACGCAGTATTTT	CATSREPIGAGITDTQYF
NA	16	TRBV19	TRBJ2-5	NA	TGTGCCAGTAGTATAACTGAAACCTACGGGGTAGAGACCCAGTACTTC	CASSITETYGVETQYF
NA	12	TRBV30	TRBJ2-5	NA	TGTGCCTGGATGGAGATAGGGGAGACCCAGTACTTC	CAWMEIGETQYF
NA	12	TRBV2	TRBJ1-1	NA	TGTGCCAGCAAAGGGTTAGGCACTGAAGCTTTCTTT	CASKGLGTEAFF
NA	15	TRBV6-2/TRBV6-3	TRBJ2-3	NA	TGTGCCAGCAGTTCCCCGCCTCAAAATCGGGCGACGCAGTATTTT	CASSSPPQNRATQYF
NA	12	TRBV7-9	TRBJ2-7	once	TGTGCCGGCAGCTTACTGGCGATGGAGCAGTACTTC	CAGSLLAMEQYF
TRBD1	16	TRBV20-1	TRBJ1-2	NA	TGCAGTGCTAGAGACCCGGGACAGGGGGCTAACTATGGCTACACCTTC	CSARDPGQGANYGYTF
NA	15	TRBV2	TRBJ2-1	NA	TGTGCCAGCAGTGTGGCGAGGAGCTCCTACAATGAGCAGTTCTTC	CASSVARSSYNEQFF
TRBD2	17	TRBV12-5	TRBJ2-1	NA	TGTGCTAGTGGCCCCGGGACTAGCGCCGACCTATACAATGAGCAGTTCTTC	CASGPGTSADLYNEQFF
NA	13	TRBV9	TRBJ1-1	NA	TGTGCCAGCAGCGTAGAGGGGGTCACTGAAGCTTTCTTT	CASSVEGVTEAFF
TRBD2	14	TRBV11-2	TRBJ2-7	many	TGTGCCAGCAGTTTAGGACTAGCGGCCTACGAGCAGTACTTC	CASSLGLAAYEQYF
NA	14	TRBV13	TRBJ1-3	NA	TGTGCCAGCAGCTCTACCGACTCTGGAAACACCATATATTTT	CASSSTDSGNTIYF
TRBD1	15	TRBV12-3/TRBV12-4	TRBJ2-1	NA	TGTGCCAGCAGTTTAGCCGACAGGGCGGGCGATGAGCAGTTCTTC	CASSLADRAGDEQFF
TRBD2	14	TRBV7-3	TRBJ2-1	NA	TGTGCCAGCAGCTTCCTAGCGGGAGGGGCTGAGCAGTTCTTC	CASSFLAGGAEQFF
NA	11	TRBV20-1	TRBJ1-2	few	TGCAGTGCTAGAGATTTGTATGGCTACACCTTC	CSARDLYGYTF
NA	12	TRBV7-6	TRBJ2-2	NA	TGTGCCAGCAGCCATTTGGTTGGGGAGCTGTTTTTT	CASSHLVGELFF
NA	12	TRBV20-1	TRBJ2-7	NA	TGCAGTGCCGGGCTAGTCTCCTACGAGCAGTACTTC	CSAGLVSYEQYF
NA	11	TRBV30	TRBJ1-1	NA	TGTGCCTGGAGTCTTAAGCCTGAAGCTTTCTTT	CAWSLKPEAFF
TRBD2	14	TRBV4-1	TRBJ2-7	few	TGTGCCAGCAGCCAACTAGCGGGGGCCTACGAGCAGTACTTC	CASSQLAGAYEQYF
NA	12	TRBV27	TRBJ2-1	few	TGTGCCAGCAGTTTAAATAATAATGAGCAGTTCTTC	CASSLNNNEQFF
NA	13	TRBV5-1	TRBJ2-7	NA	TGCGCCAGCCGGCAGGAGGCTTCCTACGAGCAGTACTTC	CASRQEASYEQYF
NA	14	TRBV12-5	TRBJ2-5	NA	TGTGCTAGTGGTTTCGGGCAGGGTGGAGAGACCCAGTACTTC	CASGFGQGGETQYF
NA	16	TRBV7-9	TRBJ2-7	NA	TGTGCCAGCAGCTTTGGGCCCCATGGGTTCCCCTACGAGCAGTACTTC	CASSFGPHGFPYEQYF
TRBD2	11	TRBV9	TRBJ2-1	NA	TGTGCCAGCAGTGGCGGGGGTGAGCAGTTCTTC	CASSGGGEQFF
NA	18	TRBV12-3/TRBV12-4	TRBJ2-5	once	TGTGCCAGCAGCCTTCAGTTCGCGGAGAAGGCCTTACAAGAGACCCAGTACTTC	CASSLQFAEKALQETQYF
NA	14	TRBV6-2/TRBV6-3	TRBJ1-5	NA	TGTGCCAGCAGTTTTTGGGCCCCGGGGCAGCCCCAGCATTTT	CASSFWAPGQPQHF
NA	16	TRBV10-3	TRBJ2-7	NA	TGTGCCATCACTAAGGCGGCGAGAGGGGGGATATACGAGCAGTACTTC	CAITKAARGGIYEQYF
NA	13	TRBV12-3/TRBV12-4	TRBJ1-1	NA	TGTGCCAGCAGTGACGCCTGGGGAACTGAAGCTTTCTTT	CASSDAWGTEAFF
NA	16	TRBV28	TRBJ2-7	NA	TGTGCCAGCAGTTGGCGGGACAACTTTTTCCACTACGAGCAGTACTTC	CASSWRDNFFHYEQYF
NA	13	TRBV19	TRBJ2-4	NA	TGTGCCAGTAGTCTGCAGGGCGGAAACATTCAGTACTTC	CASSLQGGNIQYF
TRBD2	14	TRBV10-3	TRBJ2-1	NA	TGTGCCACCTGTCTAGGGACTAGATACAATGAGCAGTTCTTC	CATCLGTRYNEQFF
NA	12	TRBV27	TRBJ1-1	NA	TGTGCCAGCAGTTTAACAGGAGCCGAAGCTTTCTTT	CASSLTGAEAFF
TRBD2	15	TRBV6-1	TRBJ2-5	few	TGTGCCAGCAGTGAAATAGCGGGAGCTTTAGAGACCCAGTACTTC	CASSEIAGALETQYF
NA	17	TRBV4-2	TRBJ2-7	once	TGTGCCAGCAGCCAAGAGGAGGCCGGGACCCAGGCCTACGAGCAGTACTTC	CASSQEEAGTQAYEQYF
NA	13	TRBV3-1	TRBJ2-1	NA	TGTGCCAGCAGCCTCGAGTTGTTCAATGAGCAGTTCTTC	CASSLELFNEQFF
NA	17	TRBV6-4	TRBJ1-2	NA	TGTGCCAGCAGTGACGGGGCGCTTGGCAGGGAGGACTATGGCTACACCTTC	CASSDGALGREDYGYTF
NA	13	TRBV16	TRBJ2-7	NA	TGTGCCAGCAGCCAACAGGGGTTATACGAGCAGTACTTC	CASSQQGLYEQYF
TRBD2	16	TRBV7-9	TRBJ2-1	NA	TGTGCCAGCAGTTCCGTAGCGGGTAGCTCCTACAATGAGCAGTTCTTC	CASSSVAGSSYNEQFF
NA	10	TRBV29-1	TRBJ1-1	NA	TGCAGTGTTATGAACACTGAAGCTTTCTTT	CSVMNTEAFF
NA	13	TRBV20-1	TRBJ2-7	NA	TGCAGTGCTAGAGAGGCCAGGGACTACGAGCAGTACTTC	CSAREARDYEQYF
NA	15	TRBV25-1	TRBJ2-5	NA	TGTGCCAGCAGTGGATCCGAGACAGTAGGGGAGACCCAGTACTTC	CASSGSETVGETQYF